This is a list of T cell receptor beta chains from one sample in a study of cytomegalovirus exposure and HLA in healthy donors. Here immunoSEQ multiplex PCR was the method, and the copy in TCRdb shows in-frame clones only, minus some. The sample lists 90,000 or so clones, 75% to 80% occurring once. The sequenced material came from PBMCs. The receptors derive from a female donor in good health and CMV-seronegative. The CDR3 runs from the conserved cysteine through the conserved F or W. D genes are given only for firm matches. Expanded clones are given a class, and other clones once, few, many or no size at all.

CDR3aa: CASSYGEGSEAYGYTF; CDR3nt: TGTGCCAGCAGTTACGGGGAGGGGAGTGAAGCTTATGGCTACACCTTC; d_gene: NA; j_gene: TRBJ1-2; v_gene: TRBV6-5; abundance: NA
CDR3aa: CASSLITGRLNTEAFF; CDR3nt: TGCGCCAGCAGCTTAATTACAGGCCGATTGAACACTGAAGCTTTCTTT; d_gene: NA; j_gene: TRBJ1-1; v_gene: TRBV5-1; abundance: NA
CDR3aa: CASGDRVTYEQYF; CDR3nt: TGTGCCAGCGGGGACAGGGTTACCTACGAGCAGTACTTC; d_gene: TRBD1; j_gene: TRBJ2-7; v_gene: TRBV2; abundance: NA
CDR3aa: CASSQDPGGRQYF; CDR3nt: TGCGCCAGCAGCCAAGATCCAGGGGGAAGGCAGTACTTC; d_gene: TRBD1; j_gene: TRBJ2-7; v_gene: TRBV4-3; abundance: NA
CDR3aa: CASMLLGLTEAFF; CDR3nt: TGTGCCAGTATGCTCCTAGGATTGACTGAAGCTTTCTTT; d_gene: NA; j_gene: TRBJ1-1; v_gene: TRBV19; abundance: NA
CDR3aa: CASSATHRATEAFF; CDR3nt: TGTGCCAGTAGTGCCACTCACAGGGCCACTGAAGCTTTCTTT; d_gene: NA; j_gene: TRBJ1-1; v_gene: TRBV19; abundance: few
CDR3aa: CASSAEQKAFF; CDR3nt: TGTGCCAGCAGCGCCGAACAGAAAGCTTTCTTT; d_gene: NA; j_gene: TRBJ1-1; v_gene: TRBV6-5; abundance: NA
CDR3aa: CASSFNGEAYEQYF; CDR3nt: TGCGCCAGCAGCTTCAACGGGGAAGCCTACGAGCAGTACTTC; d_gene: NA; j_gene: TRBJ2-7; v_gene: TRBV5-1; abundance: NA
CDR3aa: CASSLGQGYRQPQHF; CDR3nt: TGTGCCAGCAGTTTGGGGCAGGGGTATCGTCAGCCCCAGCATTTT; d_gene: NA; j_gene: TRBJ1-5; v_gene: TRBV28; abundance: NA
CDR3aa: CASSYGLEQFF; CDR3nt: TGCGCCAGCAGCTATGGACTGGAGCAGTTCTTC; d_gene: NA; j_gene: TRBJ2-1; v_gene: TRBV5-1; abundance: NA
CDR3aa: CAWSVLTGNQPQHF; CDR3nt: TGTGCCTGGAGTGTATTAACGGGCAATCAGCCCCAGCATTTT; d_gene: NA; j_gene: TRBJ1-5; v_gene: TRBV30; abundance: NA
CDR3aa: CASSLTGGRTDTQYF; CDR3nt: TGTGCCAGCAGCTTAACCGGGGGGCGCACAGATACGCAGTATTTT; d_gene: NA; j_gene: TRBJ2-3; v_gene: TRBV7-9; abundance: NA
CDR3aa: CSVQQGDNSPLHF; CDR3nt: TGCAGCGTCCAACAGGGGGATAATTCACCCCTCCACTTT; d_gene: TRBD1; j_gene: TRBJ1-6; v_gene: TRBV29-1; abundance: NA
CDR3aa: CASSRGEPNTEAFF; CDR3nt: TGTGCCAGTAGTAGGGGGGAGCCGAACACTGAAGCTTTCTTT; d_gene: NA; j_gene: TRBJ1-1; v_gene: TRBV19; abundance: NA
CDR3aa: CASSGEGLGTDTQYF; CDR3nt: TGTGCCAGCAGTGGAGAGGGACTAGGAACAGATACGCAGTATTTT; d_gene: TRBD2; j_gene: TRBJ2-3; v_gene: TRBV7-6; abundance: NA
CDR3aa: CASSLAVTGGETQYF; CDR3nt: TGTGCCAGCAGCTTAGCGGTAACGGGGGGAGAGACCCAGTACTTC; d_gene: TRBD2; j_gene: TRBJ2-5; v_gene: TRBV7-6; abundance: NA
CDR3aa: CASSYGGSGANVLTF; CDR3nt: TGTGCCAGCAGTTACGGGGGGTCTGGGGCCAACGTCCTGACTTTC; d_gene: NA; j_gene: TRBJ2-6; v_gene: TRBV6-5; abundance: few
CDR3aa: CASSRNTGNTEAFF; CDR3nt: TGTGCCAGCAGCCGGAACACAGGGAACACTGAAGCTTTCTTT; d_gene: NA; j_gene: TRBJ1-1; v_gene: TRBV7-9; abundance: NA
CDR3aa: CASSVTSGSREQFF; CDR3nt: TGCGCCAGCAGTGTGACTAGCGGGAGCCGTGAGCAGTTCTTC; d_gene: TRBD2; j_gene: TRBJ2-1; v_gene: TRBV5-1; abundance: NA
CDR3aa: CASSSVDLGRGEAFF; CDR3nt: TGTGCCAGCAGCTCCGTAGACCTGGGTAGAGGCGAAGCTTTCTTT; d_gene: NA; j_gene: TRBJ1-1; v_gene: TRBV7-2; abundance: NA
CDR3aa: CASSQETGGYGYTF; CDR3nt: TGCGCCAGCAGCCAAGAGACAGGGGGCTATGGCTACACCTTC; d_gene: TRBD1; j_gene: TRBJ1-2; v_gene: TRBV4-3; abundance: NA
CDR3aa: CASSSSGTDTQYF; CDR3nt: TGTGCCAGTAGTTCCAGCGGCACAGATACGCAGTATTTT; d_gene: NA; j_gene: TRBJ2-3; v_gene: TRBV19; abundance: NA
CDR3aa: CASSPEAAGAGGYTF; CDR3nt: TGTGCCAGCAGTCCAGAAGCGGCGGGCGCGGGGGGCTACACCTTC; d_gene: NA; j_gene: TRBJ1-2; v_gene: TRBV28; abundance: NA
CDR3aa: CASSTPAGIGYEQYF; CDR3nt: TGTGCCAGCAGTACTCCCGCGGGGATTGGCTACGAGCAGTACTTC; d_gene: NA; j_gene: TRBJ2-7; v_gene: TRBV6-1; abundance: NA
CDR3aa: CATVLAGGGYSYNEQFF; CDR3nt: TGTGCCACCGTACTAGCGGGGGGCGGCTACTCCTACAATGAGCAGTTCTTC; d_gene: TRBD2; j_gene: TRBJ2-1; v_gene: TRBV19; abundance: NA
CDR3aa: CASGLVASGRYEQFF; CDR3nt: TGTGCTAGTGGTTTGGTGGCTAGCGGGAGGTATGAGCAGTTCTTC; d_gene: TRBD2; j_gene: TRBJ2-1; v_gene: TRBV12-5; abundance: NA
CDR3aa: CASTPGGSYGYTF; CDR3nt: TGTGCCAGCACCCCGGGGGGCTCCTATGGCTACACCTTC; d_gene: NA; j_gene: TRBJ1-2; v_gene: TRBV28; abundance: once
CDR3aa: CASSERRGQPQHF; CDR3nt: TGCGCCAGCAGTGAGCGGCGGGGACAGCCCCAGCATTTT; d_gene: NA; j_gene: TRBJ1-5; v_gene: TRBV10-1; abundance: NA
CDR3aa: CASSLFSGSGGEQYF; CDR3nt: TGTGCCAGCAGCCTCTTTAGCGGGAGCGGGGGCGAGCAGTACTTC; d_gene: TRBD2; j_gene: TRBJ2-7; v_gene: TRBV27; abundance: NA
CDR3aa: CASSVMGGAGEKLFF; CDR3nt: TGTGCCAGCAGCGTAATGGGGGGGGCTGGTGAAAAACTGTTTTTT; d_gene: NA; j_gene: TRBJ1-4; v_gene: TRBV9; abundance: NA
CDR3aa: CASSPGHYLTGELFF; CDR3nt: TGCGCCAGCAGCCCAGGACACTATCTCACCGGGGAGCTGTTTTTT; d_gene: NA; j_gene: TRBJ2-2; v_gene: TRBV4-3; abundance: NA
CDR3aa: CASSLSTGELFF; CDR3nt: TGTGCCAGCAGCCTAAGCACCGGGGAGCTGTTTTTT; d_gene: NA; j_gene: TRBJ2-2; v_gene: TRBV28; abundance: once
CDR3aa: CASSANRNTGELFF; CDR3nt: TGTGCCAGCAGTGCCAACAGAAACACCGGGGAGCTGTTTTTT; d_gene: NA; j_gene: TRBJ2-2; v_gene: TRBV2; abundance: once
CDR3aa: CASSKTGVNTEAFF; CDR3nt: TGTGCCAGCAGCAAGACAGGGGTGAACACTGAAGCTTTCTTT; d_gene: TRBD1; j_gene: TRBJ1-1; v_gene: TRBV5-6; abundance: few
CDR3aa: CASSLVSGSADTQYF; CDR3nt: TGTGCCAGCAGCTTAGTTAGCGGGAGTGCAGATACGCAGTATTTT; d_gene: TRBD2; j_gene: TRBJ2-3; v_gene: TRBV7-9; abundance: NA
CDR3aa: CASSLDSFSNQPQHF; CDR3nt: TGTGCCAGCAGCCTCGACAGCTTTAGCAATCAGCCCCAGCATTTT; d_gene: NA; j_gene: TRBJ1-5; v_gene: TRBV2; abundance: NA
CDR3aa: CASSLGDAGGKNIQYF; CDR3nt: TGTGCCAGCAGCTTGGGGGACGCCGGAGGGAAAAACATTCAGTACTTC; d_gene: NA; j_gene: TRBJ2-4; v_gene: TRBV5-6; abundance: few
CDR3aa: CASGSTGGGETQYF; CDR3nt: TGTGCTAGTGGTTCCACAGGGGGCGGTGAGACCCAGTACTTC; d_gene: TRBD1; j_gene: TRBJ2-5; v_gene: TRBV12-5; abundance: once
CDR3aa: CASSVVGANTEAFF; CDR3nt: TGTGCCAGCAGCGTAGTAGGGGCGAACACTGAAGCTTTCTTT; d_gene: NA; j_gene: TRBJ1-1; v_gene: TRBV9; abundance: NA
CDR3aa: CASSAKAGGYEQYF; CDR3nt: TGTGCCAGCAGTGCTAAAGCGGGGGGCTACGAGCAGTACTTC; d_gene: TRBD2; j_gene: TRBJ2-7; v_gene: TRBV25-1; abundance: NA
CDR3aa: CASSYGPNEQFF; CDR3nt: TGTGCCAGCAGTTACGGGCCCAATGAGCAGTTCTTC; d_gene: NA; j_gene: TRBJ2-1; v_gene: TRBV6-5; abundance: NA
CDR3aa: CASSLVGTGGSATNEKLFF; CDR3nt: TGTGCCAGCAGCTTGGTGGGGACAGGGGGCTCAGCAACTAATGAAAAACTGTTTTTT; d_gene: TRBD1; j_gene: TRBJ1-4; v_gene: TRBV5-6; abundance: NA
CDR3aa: CASSLGDRGQQETQYF; CDR3nt: TGCGCCAGCAGCTTGGGTGACAGGGGCCAGCAAGAGACCCAGTACTTC; d_gene: TRBD1; j_gene: TRBJ2-5; v_gene: TRBV5-1; abundance: NA
CDR3aa: CASSLVRGGQNEQFF; CDR3nt: TGCGCCAGCAGCTTGGTTCGGGGGGGCCAGAATGAGCAGTTCTTC; d_gene: TRBD2; j_gene: TRBJ2-1; v_gene: TRBV5-1; abundance: NA
CDR3aa: CASSFRQGAFEETQYF; CDR3nt: TGTGCCAGCAGCTTTCGACAGGGGGCTTTTGAAGAGACCCAGTACTTC; d_gene: TRBD1; j_gene: TRBJ2-5; v_gene: TRBV13; abundance: NA
CDR3aa: CASGGKVGTEAFF; CDR3nt: TGTGCCTCGGGCGGGAAGGTTGGCACTGAAGCTTTCTTT; d_gene: NA; j_gene: TRBJ1-1; v_gene: TRBV30; abundance: NA
CDR3aa: CASRQSGGYEQYF; CDR3nt: TGTGCCAGCAGGCAATCAGGGGGCTACGAGCAGTACTTC; d_gene: TRBD1; j_gene: TRBJ2-7; v_gene: TRBV5-4; abundance: NA
CDR3aa: CASSVGQRGSYNEQFF; CDR3nt: TGTGCCAGCAGCGTAGGGCAGCGGGGGTCCTACAATGAGCAGTTCTTC; d_gene: TRBD2; j_gene: TRBJ2-1; v_gene: TRBV9; abundance: NA
CDR3aa: CASSDRRGLGDQPQHF; CDR3nt: TGTGCCAGCAGTGATAGGAGGGGGCTGGGGGATCAGCCCCAGCATTTT; d_gene: TRBD1; j_gene: TRBJ1-5; v_gene: TRBV6-1; abundance: medium-sized